The sequence of this TCR beta chain was determined in a study of PD-1 blockade in classical Hodgkin lymphoma. The overall study: Patients in the cohort were put on intravenous nivolumab, 3 mg/kg every 2 weeks. Study-level results: Sources of repertoire differences remain undefined, possibly disease activity or prior therapy. For complete responders, baseline diversity was comparable to that of newly diagnosed patients.

Notes on this clone: The antigen remains unidentified.

Sequencing was performed with immunoSEQ multiplex PCR; in TCRdb, only in-frame clones are kept and a portion is missing. The sample holds about 86,000 clones, 80% to 90% seen once. After autologous stem cell transplantation all patients relapsed, and prior brentuximab vedotin exposure differed between cohorts. Germline CDR1 is SGHNT and CDR2 is YYREEE (reference sequence). V was pared by 2 bases and J by 3 bases, with 20 bases between. This CDR3 is 17 amino acids long. This TCR was sampled from a human donor with classical Hodgkin lymphoma. The sample consisted of peripheral blood mononuclear cells (PBMCs), taken before the second cycle of nivolumab. The chain is built from TRBV5-4 and TRBJ2-5; D tentatively fits TRBD1 or TRBD2 (5 bases each). The CDR3 nucleotides read TGTGCCAGCAGCTTCCCGGGGTACGGGACGGTGGAAGAGACCCAGTACTTC. This translates into CASSFPGYGTVEETQYF.